Given below is one T cell receptor (beta chain) in context. This clone was counted a single time. There is no known antigen for this receptor. No clone much larger than this one lies a single base away; base qualities are absent. This entry belongs to a study of neoadjuvant anti-PD-1 for oral cavity cancer (dated by TCRdb to about 2021). About the full investigation: Patients mostly received three to four biweekly doses of nivolumab at 3 mg/kg before curative-intent surgical resection. A roughly 33% response rate was observed in the parent correlative cohort, in which over 9 patients were included. Patients without progression received a fourth nivolumab dose around day 43 and underwent definitive surgical resection on days 50-56. Under RECIST 1.1, patients with complete response, partial response or stable disease were classed as responders, and patients with progression were classed as non-responders.

From the cysteine through the phenylalanine, the CDR3 covers 12 amino acids. CDR3 DNA only is kept here, 36 bases in frame from base 1. From the germline V gene, CDR1 is MNHNS and CDR2 is SASEGT. Trimming takes 7 bases from V and 9 bases from J, and the germline ends sit 10 bases apart. The intended sense of this specimen's time point label: after neoadjuvant nivolumab, at surgical resection. Patients had been newly diagnosed with stage II-IVA oral cavity squamous cell carcinoma, and no prior systemic or radiation treatment had been given to the patients. Everyone in the cohort had locally advanced, HPV-negative oral cavity squamous cell carcinoma. No culture maintenance or expansion was done, as the peripheral blood mononuclear cells went straight to analysis. Samples were obtained from a longitudinal correlative study of a single-arm phase II trial of neoadjuvant nivolumab in oral cavity squamous cell carcinoma. Genomic DNA-based TCRbeta sequencing was performed on subject-matched pre- and post-treatment PBMCs and tumors from three responders and three non-responders. Peripheral blood mononuclear cells were drawn once before nivolumab treatment and a second time after treatment, when surgery took place. The Maxwell RSC DNA from Cells kit was used to isolate genomic DNA from PBMCs.

Summary of the overall study and its limitations: TCR analyses included only a few patients per response group, and the authors called for larger cohorts for validation. Within PBMCs, T cell clonality (Gini index) was significantly higher in non-responders than responders after neoadjuvant nivolumab. Higher pretreatment blood Treg/Th17 ratios correlated with higher pretreatment blood TCRbeta clonality and lower post-treatment tumor TCRbeta clonality.

For deep sequencing, PBMC libraries mostly used around 470 ng of input genomic DNA, with six replicates for each sample. The immunoSEQ hsTCRbeta kit was used to prepare TCRbeta libraries, following the manufacturer's instructions. Sequencing of the completed libraries took place using an Illumina NovaSeq 6000 S4 flow cell after they had been pooled to 3 nM. The authors processed their data as follows. The immunoSEQ Analyzer handled quality control and preprocessing of the raw data. The analysis was limited to productive rearrangements, and each clonotype was defined by a unique CDR3 amino acid sequence. Using the R package tcR, the researchers computed the Gini-Simpson index as their estimate of repertoire clonality. Student's t test was used to compare Gini indices, while Pearson correlation assessed associations with tumor size change. TCRdb carries this immuneACCESS record with in-frame sequences only. Its versions omit some clonotypes, under half of them owing to an unresolved V gene in the studies checked, with the rest unexplained. V and J calls and clone size come straight from that table; D and trimming were deduced from the DNA. This sample comprises more than 11,000 clones, 65% to 75% of them detected only once. Clones ranked in the top ten supply under 3% of the sample.

This clonotype was obtained from a person aged 40 to 85 with oral cavity squamous cell carcinoma. The V and J genes are TRBV6-1 and TRBJ1-6; tentative D gene TRBD1, with 6 bases matching. This sample comprised PBMCs, obtained after nivolumab (anti-PD-1) treatment. The DNA is TGTGCCAGCAAGGGGGAAATTTCACCCCTCCACTTT. Its translation reads: CASKGEISPLHF.